What follows describes a single T cell receptor (beta chain). This CDR3 contains 13 residues. Germline V lookup: CDR1 LGHNT, CDR2 FRNRAP. V shed 1 base and J shed 5 bases, with 8 bases lying between them. These data come from a study of blood T cell repertoires in COVID-19. About the study: Samples of COVID-19 (acute and convalescent) were obtained from the United States, Italy and Spain.

Assay: immunoSEQ multiplex PCR; the TCRdb copy retains only in-frame clones and omits some. This repertoire shows around 300,000 clones, 70% to 90% found once; its top ten account for 9.5% to 11%. V is TRBV12-5 and J is TRBJ2-5; weak D call: TRBD2 (6 bases). This clonotype originated in a woman in her sixties or seventies with acute or convalescent COVID-19. Source material: peripheral blood. CDR3 amino acids: CASGLAGDETQYF. The DNA for the CDR3 is TGTGCTAGTGGTTTGGCGGGGGACGAGACCCAGTACTTC.